This T cell receptor beta chain was recovered during a study of shared clonotypes between healthy human individuals. Findings and limits, study-wide: Clonotype sharing across a few donors was observed for around 5% of naive CD4 clonotypes.

CDR1 and CDR2 (germline): LNHDA, SQIVND (reference sequence). V shed 7 bases and J 3 bases; nucleotides not matched to a gene: 5. The CDR3 length is 14 residues. The repertoire was sequenced with immunoSEQ multiplex PCR; TCRdb's copy has only in-frame clones and lacks some. This sample carries approximately 110,000 clones, less than 80% of them seen once, and the ten largest clones take over 20%. In its sample, this clone was seen many times. The target antigen is unknown. The sequence was collected from a woman aged 30 to 39 in good health. The sample taken for sequencing was memory CD8+ T cells sorted from blood. Subset indicated: CD45RO+ cells pooled with CCR7-negative TemRA cells. The J gene is TRBJ2-2, the V gene TRBV19; TRBD1 matches 7 bases. CDR3 amino acids: CASKSGTDTGELFF. As DNA, the CDR3 is TGTGCCAGTAAATCAGGGACAGACACCGGGGAGCTGTTTTTT.